This T cell receptor (beta chain) was recovered during a study of human T cells and chemical hapten exposure. Regarding the study as a whole: TCRs whose frequency exceeded 1 in 1000 remained the same following DPC sensitization.

This clonotype showed up many times. What it binds is not known. The CDR3 consists of 13 residues. The germline V gene encodes CDR1 SGHTA and CDR2 FQGNSA. The ends were cut back, 5 bases at V and 1 base at J, with 9 bases in the middle. The library tagged individual cDNA molecules with unique molecular identifiers. How the authors handled the data: Between 23,224 and 690,600 TCRs appeared in each sample, and the median stood at around 92,000. TCRdb independently ran MiXCR on the reads; one entry per CDR3 protein. TCRdb, not the authors, supplied the V and J calls. Here the sample spans 120,000 or so distinct CDR3 sequences, less than 10% being singletons. Extraction yielded total RNA from whole blood (unfractionated).

What was sequenced was whole blood. The J gene is TRBJ2-7, the V gene TRBV7-2; no firm D call. The sequence derives from a human donor in good health. Some clones in this sample may be carry-over from other donors' samples. DNA for the CDR3: TGTGCCAGCAGCCCAAGGTATTCCTACGAGCAGTACTTC. It translates to CASSPRYSYEQYF.